The subject of this entry is one T cell receptor (beta chain). Combining iRepertoire HTBI primers with Arm-PCR of CDR3 regions, the authors built TCR beta libraries. Study processing details: Sequenced samples collectively carried around 60 TRBV and 15 or so TRBJ segments. TCRdb used MiXCR to reprocess the multiplex PCR reads, holding one entry per CDR3 protein. What appears here as the V and J calls and clone size reflects TCRdb's work, not the paper's. This table has 530,000 or so distinct CDR3 sequences, about 16% appearing once. As to time point: newly diagnosed GD, antithyroid drugs for less than 3 months. Isolated PBMC RNA provided the starting material for the TCR library. The CDR3 extends over 12 amino acids. V was shortened by 5 bases and J by 4 bases, with 9 bases between the two germline ends. Germline V gives CDR1 MGHDK, CDR2 SYGVNS. This entry comes from a study of regulatory T cells in long-lasting Graves disease.

The same specimen was also included in a second study, on T cells in Graves' hyperthyroidism and ophthalmopathy.

The sample was peripheral blood mononuclear cells (PBMCs), taken at new diagnosis, from a patient treated with antithyroid drugs. This sequence joins TRBV25-1 and TRBJ2-7, with D unresolved. The TCR sequence derives from a man in his late teens or twenties with Graves disease. The CDR3 DNA sequence: TGTGCCAGCAGTCTAAACTTTTACGAGCAGTACTTC. Its protein is CASSLNFYEQYF.